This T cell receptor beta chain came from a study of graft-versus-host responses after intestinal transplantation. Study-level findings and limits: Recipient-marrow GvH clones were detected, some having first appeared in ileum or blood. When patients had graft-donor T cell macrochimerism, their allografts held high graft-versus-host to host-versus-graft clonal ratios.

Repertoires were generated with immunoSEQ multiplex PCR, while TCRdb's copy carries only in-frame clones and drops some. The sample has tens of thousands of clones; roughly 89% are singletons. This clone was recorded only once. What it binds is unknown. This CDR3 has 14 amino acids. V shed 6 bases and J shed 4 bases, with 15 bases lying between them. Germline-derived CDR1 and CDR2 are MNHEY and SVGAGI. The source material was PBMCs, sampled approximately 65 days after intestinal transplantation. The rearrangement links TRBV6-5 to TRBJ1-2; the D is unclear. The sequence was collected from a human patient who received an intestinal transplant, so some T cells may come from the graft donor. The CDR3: CASSLTKIPYGYTF. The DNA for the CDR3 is TGTGCCAGCAGCCTTACAAAAATCCCCTATGGCTACACCTTC.